This paragraph covers one T cell receptor (beta chain) sequence. What it binds is unknown. The sample is drawn from a study of cytomegalovirus exposure and HLA in healthy donors. 13 Jbeta primers and 60 Vbeta primers were used for the PCR. Here immunoSEQ multiplex PCR was the method, and the copy in TCRdb shows in-frame clones only, minus some. The repertoire holds 70,000 to 95,000 clones, with roughly 77% as singletons. Germline loops: CDR1 SQVTM, CDR2 ANQGSEA. Trimming cost V 6 bases and J 3 bases; bases outside gene matches: 4. The CDR3 spans 13 residues. Overall study results and limits: Analysis performed later found 16,951 TCR beta sequences associated with HLA alleles at 0.05 false discovery rate.

Sequencing input: PBMCs. The J gene is TRBJ1-5, the V gene TRBV29-1, with 8 bases matching TRBD1. This receptor was obtained from a man between 35 and 55 years old in good health and CMV-seronegative. The CDR3 DNA is TGCAGCGTCGCGGACAGGGCCAATCAGCCCCAGCATTTT. The encoded protein is CSVADRANQPQHF.